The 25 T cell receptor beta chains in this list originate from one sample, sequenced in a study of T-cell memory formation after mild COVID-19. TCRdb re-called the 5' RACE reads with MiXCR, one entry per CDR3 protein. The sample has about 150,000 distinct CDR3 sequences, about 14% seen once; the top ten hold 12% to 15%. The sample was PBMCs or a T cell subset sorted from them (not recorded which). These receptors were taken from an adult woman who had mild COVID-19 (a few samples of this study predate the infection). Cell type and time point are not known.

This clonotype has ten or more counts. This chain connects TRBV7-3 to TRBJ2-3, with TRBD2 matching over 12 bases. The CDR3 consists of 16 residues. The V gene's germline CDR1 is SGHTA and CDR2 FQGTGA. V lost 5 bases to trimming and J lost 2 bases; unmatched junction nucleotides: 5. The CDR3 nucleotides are TGTGCCAGCAGCACCACTAGCGGGGGGACCACAGATACGCAGTATTTT. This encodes CASSTTSGGTTDTQYF.

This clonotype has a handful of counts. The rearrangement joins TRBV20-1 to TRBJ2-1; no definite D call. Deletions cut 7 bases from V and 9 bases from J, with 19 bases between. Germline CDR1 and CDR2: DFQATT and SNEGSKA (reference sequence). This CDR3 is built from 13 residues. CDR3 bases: TGCAGTGTACCCAAAGCGTCCTGGGGTGAGCAGTTCTTC. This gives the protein CSVPKASWGEQFF.

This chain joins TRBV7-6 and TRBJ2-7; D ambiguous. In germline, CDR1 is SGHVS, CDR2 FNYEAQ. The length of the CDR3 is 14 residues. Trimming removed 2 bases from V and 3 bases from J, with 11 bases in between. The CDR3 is CASSLNPGHYEQYF. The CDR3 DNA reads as TGTGCCAGCAGCTTAAACCCGGGTCACTACGAGCAGTACTTC.

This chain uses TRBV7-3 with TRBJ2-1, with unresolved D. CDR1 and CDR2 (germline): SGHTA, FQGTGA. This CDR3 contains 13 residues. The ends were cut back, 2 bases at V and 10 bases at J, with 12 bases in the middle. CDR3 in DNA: TGTGCCAGCAGCTTAGGTGGTTTCGAGGAGCAGTTCTTC. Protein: CASSLGGFEEQFF.

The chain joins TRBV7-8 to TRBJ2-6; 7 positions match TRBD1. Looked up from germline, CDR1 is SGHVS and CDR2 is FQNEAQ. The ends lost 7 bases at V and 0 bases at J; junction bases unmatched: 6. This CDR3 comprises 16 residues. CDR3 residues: CASKAGGSSGANVLTF. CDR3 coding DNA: TGTGCCAGCAAGGCAGGGGGTTCCTCTGGGGCCAACGTCCTGACTTTC.

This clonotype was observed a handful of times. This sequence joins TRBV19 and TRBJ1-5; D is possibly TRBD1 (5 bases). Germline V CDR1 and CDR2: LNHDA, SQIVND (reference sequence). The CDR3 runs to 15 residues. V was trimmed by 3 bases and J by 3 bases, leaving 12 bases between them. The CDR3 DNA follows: TGTGCCAGTAGTATGGTCGACAGTCTCAATCAGCCCCAGCATTTT. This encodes CASSMVDSLNQPQHF.

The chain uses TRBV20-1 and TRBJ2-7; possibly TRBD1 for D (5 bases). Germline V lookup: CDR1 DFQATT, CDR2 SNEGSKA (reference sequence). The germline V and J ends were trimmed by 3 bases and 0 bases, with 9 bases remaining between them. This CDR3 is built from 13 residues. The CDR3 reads CSARSGASYEQYF. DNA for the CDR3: TGCAGTGCTAGGAGTGGGGCCTCCTACGAGCAGTACTTC.

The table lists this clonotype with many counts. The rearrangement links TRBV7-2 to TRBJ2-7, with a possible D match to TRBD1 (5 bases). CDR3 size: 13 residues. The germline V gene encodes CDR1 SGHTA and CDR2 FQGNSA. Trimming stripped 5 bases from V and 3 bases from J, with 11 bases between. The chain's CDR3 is CASSPNRLYEQYF. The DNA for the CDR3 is TGTGCCAGCAGCCCTAACAGGCTCTACGAGCAGTACTTC.

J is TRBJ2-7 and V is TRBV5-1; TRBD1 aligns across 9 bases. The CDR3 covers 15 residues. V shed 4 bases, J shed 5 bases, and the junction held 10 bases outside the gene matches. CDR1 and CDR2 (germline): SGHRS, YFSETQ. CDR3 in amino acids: CASSGTGIEGDEQYF. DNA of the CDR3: TGCGCCAGCAGCGGGACAGGGATCGAGGGTGACGAGCAGTACTTC.

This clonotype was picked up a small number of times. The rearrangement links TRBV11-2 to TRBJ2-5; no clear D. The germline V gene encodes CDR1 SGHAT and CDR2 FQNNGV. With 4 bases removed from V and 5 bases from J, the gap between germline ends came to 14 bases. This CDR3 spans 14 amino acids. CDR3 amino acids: CASSSWTSLETQYF. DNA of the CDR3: TGTGCCAGCAGCTCCTGGACCTCCCTGGAGACCCAGTACTTC.

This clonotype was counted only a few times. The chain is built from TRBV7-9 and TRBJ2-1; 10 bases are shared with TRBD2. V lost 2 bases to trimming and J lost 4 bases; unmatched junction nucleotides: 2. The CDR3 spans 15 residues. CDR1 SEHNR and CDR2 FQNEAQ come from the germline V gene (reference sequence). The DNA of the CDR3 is TGTGCCAGCAGCTTAACTAGCGGGGATTACAATGAGCAGTTCTTC. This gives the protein CASSLTSGDYNEQFF. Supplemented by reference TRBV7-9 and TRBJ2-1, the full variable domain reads DTGVSQNPRHKITKRGQNVTFRCDPISEHNRLYWYRQTLGQGPEFLTYFQNEAQLEKSRLLSDRFSAERPKGSFSTLEIQRTEQGDSAMYLCASSLTSGDYNEQFFGPGTRLTVL.

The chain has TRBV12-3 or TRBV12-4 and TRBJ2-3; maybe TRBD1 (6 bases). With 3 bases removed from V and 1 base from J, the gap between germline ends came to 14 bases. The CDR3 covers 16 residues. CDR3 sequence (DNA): TGTGCCAGCAGTTTCCCTAACAGGGATGGCACAGATACGCAGTATTTT. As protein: CASSFPNRDGTDTQYF.

In DNA, the CDR3 is TGTGCCAGCAGCTCTAGTCGTACCTCCTACAATGAGCAGTTCTTC. Its protein product is CASSSSRTSYNEQFF. The rearrangement links TRBV7-2 to TRBJ2-1; no reliable D call. This CDR3 is 15 amino acids long. Germline lookup yields CDR1 SGHTA and CDR2 FQGNSA. V was clipped by 4 bases and J by 0 bases, with 10 bases between them.

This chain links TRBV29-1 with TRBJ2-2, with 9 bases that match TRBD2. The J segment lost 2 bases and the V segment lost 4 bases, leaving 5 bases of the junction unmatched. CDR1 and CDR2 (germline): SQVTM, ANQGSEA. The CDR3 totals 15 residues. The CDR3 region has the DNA TGCAGCGTTGCCTTAGCGGGGGACAACACCGGGGAGCTGTTTTTT. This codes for CSVALAGDNTGELFF.

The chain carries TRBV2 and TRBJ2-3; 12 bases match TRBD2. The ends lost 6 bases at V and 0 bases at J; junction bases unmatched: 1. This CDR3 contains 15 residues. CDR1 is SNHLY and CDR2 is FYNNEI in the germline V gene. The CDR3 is CASRGLAGSTDTQYF. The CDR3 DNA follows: TGTGCCAGCAGAGGACTAGCGGGGAGCACAGATACGCAGTATTTT.

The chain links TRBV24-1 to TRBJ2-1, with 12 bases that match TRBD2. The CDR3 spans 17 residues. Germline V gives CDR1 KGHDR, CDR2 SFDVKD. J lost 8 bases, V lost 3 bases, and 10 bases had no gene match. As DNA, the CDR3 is TGTGCCACCAGTGATAACGGACTAGCGGGATTGGGAGATGAGCAGTTCTTC. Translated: CATSDNGLAGLGDEQFF.

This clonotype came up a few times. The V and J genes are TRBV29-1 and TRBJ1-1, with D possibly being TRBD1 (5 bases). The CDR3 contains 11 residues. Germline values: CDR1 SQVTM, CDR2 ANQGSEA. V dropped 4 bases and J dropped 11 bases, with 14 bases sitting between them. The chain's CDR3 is CSVGSRQQAFF. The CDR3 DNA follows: TGCAGCGTTGGGAGTAGACAGCAGGCTTTCTTT.

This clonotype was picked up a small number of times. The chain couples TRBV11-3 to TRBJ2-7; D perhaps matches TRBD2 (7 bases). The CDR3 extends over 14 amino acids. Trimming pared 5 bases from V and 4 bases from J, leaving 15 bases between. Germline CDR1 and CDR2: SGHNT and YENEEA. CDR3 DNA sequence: TGTGCCAGCAGCGGGGGCAGCGGGATGTACGAGCAGTACTTC. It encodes CASSGGSGMYEQYF.

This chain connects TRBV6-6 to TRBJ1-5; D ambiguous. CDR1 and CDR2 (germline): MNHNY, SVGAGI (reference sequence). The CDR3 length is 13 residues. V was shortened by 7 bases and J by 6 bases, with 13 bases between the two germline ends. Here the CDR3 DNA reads TGTGCCAGCACAGACCCCCGGGGTCAGCCCCAGCATTTT. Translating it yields CASTDPRGQPQHF.

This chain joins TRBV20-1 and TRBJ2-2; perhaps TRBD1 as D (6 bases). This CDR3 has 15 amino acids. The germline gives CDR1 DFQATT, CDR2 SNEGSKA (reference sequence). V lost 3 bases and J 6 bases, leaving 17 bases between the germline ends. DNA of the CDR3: TGCAGTGCTAGCAAGGGGGTGGGAAACGCCGGGGAGCTGTTTTTT. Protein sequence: CSASKGVGNAGELFF.

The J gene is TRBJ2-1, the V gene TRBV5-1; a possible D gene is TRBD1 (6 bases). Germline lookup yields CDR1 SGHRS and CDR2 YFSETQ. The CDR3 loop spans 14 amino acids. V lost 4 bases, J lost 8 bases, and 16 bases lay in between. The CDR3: CASSPGTTSDEQFF. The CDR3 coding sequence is TGCGCCAGCAGCCCCGGGACAACATCGGATGAGCAGTTCTTC.

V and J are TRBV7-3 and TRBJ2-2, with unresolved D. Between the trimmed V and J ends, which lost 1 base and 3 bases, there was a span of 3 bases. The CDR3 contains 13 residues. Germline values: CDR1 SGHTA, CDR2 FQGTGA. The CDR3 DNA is TGTGCCAGCAGCTTAATGGACACCGGGGAGCTGTTTTTT. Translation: CASSLMDTGELFF.

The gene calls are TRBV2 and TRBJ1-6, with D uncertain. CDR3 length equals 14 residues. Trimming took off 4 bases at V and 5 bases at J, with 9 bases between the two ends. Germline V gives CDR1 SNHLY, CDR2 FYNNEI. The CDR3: CASSVTGNNSPLHF. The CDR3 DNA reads TGTGCCAGCAGTGTTACCGGGAATAATTCACCCCTCCACTTT. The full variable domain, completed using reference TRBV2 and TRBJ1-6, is EPEVTQTPSHQVTQMGQEVILRCVPISNHLYFYWYRQILGQKVEFLVSFYNNEISEKSEIFDDQFSVERPDGSNFTLKIRSTKLEDSAMYFCASSVTGNNSPLHFGNGTRLTVT.

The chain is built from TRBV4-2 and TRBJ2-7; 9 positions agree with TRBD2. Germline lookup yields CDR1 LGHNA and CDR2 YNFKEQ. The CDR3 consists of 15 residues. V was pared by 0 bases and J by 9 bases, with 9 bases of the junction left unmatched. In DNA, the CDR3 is TGTGCCAGCAGCCAAGATGCTAGCGGGATACTTTGGCAGTACTTC. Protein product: CASSQDASGILWQYF.

In DNA, the CDR3 is TGTGCCAGCAGTACACCGGGACAGAACTCCTACGAGCAGTACTTC. Protein sequence: CASSTPGQNSYEQYF. The V call is TRBV6-1, the J call TRBJ2-7; 7 bases are a match to TRBD1. The germline CDR1 and CDR2 sequences are MNHNS and SASEGT. J gave up 0 bases and V 5 bases, and 7 bases lay outside the gene matches. CDR3 length: 15 residues.